The 8 T cell receptor beta chains reported below all come from one sample, sequenced in a study of blood T cell repertoires in COVID-19. Method: immunoSEQ multiplex PCR; TCRdb's copy keeps in-frame clones and lacks some. This sample has about 410,000 clones; about 92% occur once, and the top ten carry about 0.57%. Sequenced input: PBMCs or T cells enriched from blood (not recorded which). All receptors come from a young man who had recovered from COVID-19.

The rearrangement joins TRBV7-9 to TRBJ1-1; possibly TRBD1 for D (5 bases). Germline V gene data show CDR1 as SEHNR and CDR2 as FQNEAQ (reference sequence). Between the trimmed V and J ends, which lost 7 bases and 0 bases, there was a span of 9 bases. This CDR3 is built from 13 residues. The CDR3 bases are TGTGCCAGCATCGACAGAATGAACACTGAAGCTTTCTTT. Translated, it gives CASIDRMNTEAFF. The full variable domain, its missing parts supplied by reference TRBV7-9 and TRBJ1-1, is DTGVSQNPRHKITKRGQNVTFRCDPISEHNRLYWYRQTLGQGPEFLTYFQNEAQLEKSRLLSDRFSAERPKGSFSTLEIQRTEQGDSAMYLCASIDRMNTEAFFGQGTRLTVV.

The chain has TRBV5-4 and TRBJ1-1; a weak D match, TRBD1 (5 bases). The CDR3 extends over 14 amino acids. Trimming shortened V by 0 bases and J by 0 bases, and 6 bases separated the two germline ends. Germline values: CDR1 SGHNT, CDR2 YYREEE (reference sequence). The CDR3 DNA sequence: TGTGCCAGCAGCTTGGAACAGGTGAACACTGAAGCTTTCTTT. Protein sequence: CASSLEQVNTEAFF.

A note on this clone: Distinct nucleotide sequences in the sample also encode this CDR3. The chain couples TRBV5-1 to TRBJ2-7; D remains unclear. V was shortened by 0 bases and J by 0 bases, with 4 bases between the two germline ends. The CDR3 totals 13 residues. CDR1 is SGHRS and CDR2 is YFSETQ in the germline V gene. The CDR3 bases are TGCGCCAGCAGCTTGGGGAGCTCCTACGAGCAGTACTTC. Encoded protein: CASSLGSSYEQYF. Together with reference TRBV5-1 and TRBJ2-7, the CDR3 gives the full variable domain: KAGVTQTPRYLIKTRGQQVTLSCSPISGHRSVSWYQQTPGQGLQFLFEYFSETQRNKGNFPGRFSGRQFSNSRSEMNVSTLELGDSALYLCASSLGSSYEQYFGPGTRLTVT.

CDR3 sequence (DNA): TGTGCCAGCAGTTACGGGGACAGGGTTGTGAACACTGAAGCTTTCTTT. The encoded protein is CASSYGDRVVNTEAFF. The rearrangement links TRBV6-5 to TRBJ1-1, with TRBD1 identical over 9 bases. In germline, CDR1 is MNHEY, CDR2 SVGAGI. CDR3 length equals 16 residues. The junction had 4 bases not matched to a gene; V was cut back by 2 bases and J by 0 bases.

The chain recombines TRBV6-2 or TRBV6-3 with TRBJ1-2, with 7 nucleotides matching TRBD1. J lost 4 bases, V lost 2 bases, and 7 bases had no gene match. Germline assignment: CDR1 MNHEY and CDR2 SVGEGT. The CDR3 contains 15 residues. The CDR3 sequence: CASSYADRVGYGYTF. CDR3 coding DNA: TGTGCCAGCAGTTACGCTGACAGGGTCGGCTATGGCTACACCTTC.

V and J are TRBV7-2 and TRBJ2-2; D possibly corresponds to TRBD2 (6 bases). The germline V gene encodes CDR1 SGHTA and CDR2 FQGNSA. V was clipped by 1 base and J by 4 bases, with 13 bases between them. The CDR3 sequence is 16 residues long. The CDR3 nucleotides read TGTGCCAGCAGCTTAGACGCCGGGGGAGTCACCGGGGAGCTGTTTTTT. It specifies CASSLDAGGVTGELFF. The entire variable domain, with the rest obtained from reference TRBV7-2 and TRBJ2-2, is as follows: GAGVSQSPSNKVTEKGKDVELRCDPISGHTALYWYRQSLGQGLEFLIYFQGNSAPDKSGLPSDRFSAERTGGSVSTLTIQRTQQEDSAVYLCASSLDAGGVTGELFFGEGSRLTVL.

The chain uses TRBV30 and TRBJ1-1; D is unresolved. V lost 0 bases, J lost 6 bases, and 11 bases lay in between. The CDR3 is made up of 13 amino acids. Germline values: CDR1 GTSNPN, CDR2 SVGIG (reference sequence). CDR3 residues: CAWSVQSSAEAFF. The CDR3 coding sequence is TGTGCCTGGAGTGTACAGTCGAGTGCTGAAGCTTTCTTT.

This clone was detected ten times or more. The J gene is TRBJ2-6, the V gene TRBV14, with TRBD2 matching over 8 bases. Per germline, CDR1 SGHDN and CDR2 FVKESK. CDR3 size: 19 residues. Unmatched junction bases numbered 11, after V lost 4 bases and J lost 0 bases. Here the CDR3 DNA reads TGTGCCAGCAGCCGCCAGGCGGGGGGCTATTCCTCTGGGGCCAACGTCCTGACTTTC. The encoded protein is CASSRQAGGYSSGANVLTF.